The 10 T cell receptor beta chains given below trace back to one sample, sequenced in a study of T cells in localized non-small cell lung cancer. Some clones are missing from TCRdb's copy, which holds only in-frame ones; the method was immunoSEQ multiplex PCR. The sample carries 12,000 to 15,000 clones, approximately 84% recorded once. This material consisted of peripheral blood, taken before any cancer treatment. These receptors originate from a female donor over 55 with stage I squamous cell lung carcinoma.

The rearrangement joins TRBV10-3 to TRBJ1-1, with TRBD1 identical over 8 bases. Trimming removed 0 bases from V and 9 bases from J; junction bases left unmatched: 3. CDR3 length: 13 amino acids. CDR1 ENHRY and CDR2 SYGVKD come from the germline V gene. In DNA, the CDR3 is TGTGCCATCAGTGAGTCGACAGGGGTTAAAGCTTTCTTT. Amino acid sequence: CAISESTGVKAFF.

This clone came up once. The J gene is TRBJ2-2, the V gene TRBV25-1; 9 nucleotides agree with TRBD1. Germline assignment: CDR1 MGHDK and CDR2 SYGVNS. The CDR3 extends over 17 amino acids. V trimming: 2 bases; J trimming: 3 bases; junction bases outside the gene matches: 7. The CDR3 is CASSEQAGQGYTGELFF. The CDR3 nucleotides are TGTGCCAGCAGTGAACAAGCGGGACAGGGTTACACCGGGGAGCTGTTTTTT. Variable domain in full (rest from reference TRBV25-1 and TRBJ2-2): EADIYQTPRYLVIGTGKKITLECSQTMGHDKMYWYQQDPGMELHLIHYSYGVNSTEKGDLSSESTVSRIRTEHFPLTLESARPSHTSQYLCASSEQAGQGYTGELFFGEGSRLTVL.

This clone appeared a single time. The CDR3 spells CASSQGAYWSGETQYF. The CDR3 coding sequence is TGCGCCAGCAGCCAAGGCGCCTACTGGAGTGGGGAGACCCAGTACTTC. J is TRBJ2-5 and V is TRBV4-1, with D uncertain. Germline V gives CDR1 MGHRA, CDR2 YSYEKL. This CDR3 region has 16 residues. V lost 1 base and J 5 bases, leaving 17 bases between the germline ends.

The chain recombines TRBV19 with TRBJ1-6; D is unresolved. V dropped 0 bases and J dropped 7 bases, with 13 bases sitting between them. In germline, CDR1 is LNHDA, CDR2 SQIVND (reference sequence). This CDR3 has 16 amino acids. CDR3 sequence reads: CASSIDHREGNSPLHF. CDR3 DNA sequence: TGTGCCAGTAGTATAGATCATCGGGAAGGGAATTCACCCCTCCACTTT.

The chain has TRBV7-9 and TRBJ2-1; 8 nucleotides agree with TRBD2. The CDR3 covers 15 residues. Germline assignment: CDR1 SEHNR and CDR2 FQNEAQ (reference sequence). V lost 6 bases and J lost 8; bases outside the gene matches: 12. The CDR3 DNA follows: TGTGCCAGCAGGCTAAACCGGGGGGGCATGGATGAGCAGTTCTTC. Translating it yields CASRLNRGGMDEQFF.

The CDR3 reads CAWGLLAGAGEQYF. The DNA of the CDR3 is TGTGCCTGGGGATTGCTAGCGGGGGCGGGTGAGCAGTACTTC. The rearrangement joins TRBV30 to TRBJ2-7; 10 bases are a match to TRBD2. The ends lost 5 bases at V and 7 bases at J; junction bases unmatched: 11. The germline V gene encodes CDR1 GTSNPN and CDR2 SVGIG (reference sequence). This CDR3 has 14 residues.

The chain combines TRBV5-1 with TRBJ2-5, with unresolved D. CDR3 length: 13 residues. V gave up 3 bases and J gave up 5 bases, with 11 bases separating them. Germline V gene sequence: CDR1 SGHRS, CDR2 YFSETQ. The CDR3 DNA is TGCGCCAGCAGCTCGGACCCCTCGGAGACCCAGTACTTC. Translated, it gives CASSSDPSETQYF.

The chain recombines TRBV27 with TRBJ1-5; the D is unclear. CDR3 length equals 14 residues. Trimming pared 8 bases from V and 1 base from J, leaving 12 bases between. Germline values: CDR1 MNHEY, CDR2 SMNVEV (reference sequence). The CDR3 loop reads CASSTGLSNQPQHF. The CDR3, as DNA: TGTGCCAGCTCTACGGGTTTGAGCAATCAGCCCCAGCATTTT.

This clone was picked up a small number of times. V gene TRBV6-5 combines with J gene TRBJ1-1; 7 nucleotides line up with TRBD1. This CDR3 spans 11 amino acids. Per germline, CDR1 MNHEY and CDR2 SVGAGI. The junction had 3 bases not matched to a gene; V was cut back by 5 bases and J by 9 bases. This CDR3 is CASSEQGQAFF. The CDR3 nucleotides are TGTGCCAGCAGTGAACAGGGGCAAGCTTTCTTT.

About this clone: The junction departs from germline at one end; a sequencing error may be responsible. The chain uses TRBV7-8 and TRBJ2-1; 10 bases line up with TRBD2. The CDR3 is made up of 15 amino acids. Germline CDR1 is SGHVS and CDR2 is FQNEAQ. CDR3 region: CASSIAGGSYNEQFF. The CDR3 bases are TGTGCCAGCAGCATAGCGGGGGGCTCCTACAATGAGCAGTTCTTC.